This entry concerns a single T cell receptor beta chain. Its antigen remains unknown. TCRdb passed the 5' RACE reads through MiXCR, listing each CDR3 protein once. The data show 75,000 to 90,000 distinct CDR3 sequences, around 14% seen once. This sample was included in a study of early T cells in non-severe SARS-CoV-2 infection. General study points: Missing private and CD4 specificities, VDJdb matching favored anti-spike CD8 responses.

This clonotype was obtained from an adult who was a healthcare worker with PCR-confirmed SARS-CoV-2 infection or an uninfected control (not recorded which). Sequenced input: whole blood.

The CDR3 region is CASRVFESPSYEQYF. The CDR3 DNA is TGTGCCAGCAGGGTTTTCGAGTCCCCCTCCTACGAGCAGTACTTC. V and J are TRBV5-5 and TRBJ2-7; D remains unclear. CDR1 is SGHKS and CDR2 is YYEKEE in the germline V gene (reference sequence). Trimming shortened V by 5 bases and J by 0 bases, and 15 bases separated the two germline ends. The length of the CDR3 is 15 residues.